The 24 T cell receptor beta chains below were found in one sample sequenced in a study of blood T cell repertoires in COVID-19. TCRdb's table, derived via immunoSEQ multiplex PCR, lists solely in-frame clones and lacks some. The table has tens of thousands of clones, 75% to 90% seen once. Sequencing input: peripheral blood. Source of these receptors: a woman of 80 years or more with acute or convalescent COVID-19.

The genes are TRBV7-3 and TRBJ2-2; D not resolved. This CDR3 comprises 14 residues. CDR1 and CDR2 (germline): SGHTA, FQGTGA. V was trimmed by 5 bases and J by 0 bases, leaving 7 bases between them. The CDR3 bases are TGTGCCAGCAGCCTGACTTCGAACACCGGGGAGCTGTTTTTT. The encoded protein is CASSLTSNTGELFF.

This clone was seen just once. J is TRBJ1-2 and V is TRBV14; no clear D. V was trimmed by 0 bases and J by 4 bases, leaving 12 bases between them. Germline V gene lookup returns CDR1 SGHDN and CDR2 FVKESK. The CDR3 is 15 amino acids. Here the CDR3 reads CASSQDAVSGYGYTF. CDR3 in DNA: TGTGCCAGCAGCCAAGACGCGGTCTCTGGCTATGGCTACACCTTC.

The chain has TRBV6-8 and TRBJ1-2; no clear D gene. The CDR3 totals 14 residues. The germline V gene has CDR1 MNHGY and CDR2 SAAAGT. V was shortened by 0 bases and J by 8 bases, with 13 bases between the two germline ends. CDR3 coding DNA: TGTGCCAGCAGTTACTCTACGGCGCCGAGGGGCTACACCTTC. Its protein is CASSYSTAPRGYTF.

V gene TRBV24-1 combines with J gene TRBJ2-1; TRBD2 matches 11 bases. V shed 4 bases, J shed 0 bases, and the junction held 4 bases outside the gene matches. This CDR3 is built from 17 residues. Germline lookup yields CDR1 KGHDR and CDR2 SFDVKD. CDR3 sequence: CATSDPTSGGSYNEQFF. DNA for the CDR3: TGTGCCACCAGTGACCCCACTAGCGGGGGCTCCTACAATGAGCAGTTCTTC.

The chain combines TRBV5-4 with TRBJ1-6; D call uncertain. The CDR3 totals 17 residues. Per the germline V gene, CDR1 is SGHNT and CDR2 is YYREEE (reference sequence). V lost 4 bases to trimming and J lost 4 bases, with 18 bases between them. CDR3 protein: CASSQDLVFGYNSPLHF. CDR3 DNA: TGTGCCAGCAGCCAAGATCTTGTATTCGGGTATAATTCACCCCTCCACTTT.

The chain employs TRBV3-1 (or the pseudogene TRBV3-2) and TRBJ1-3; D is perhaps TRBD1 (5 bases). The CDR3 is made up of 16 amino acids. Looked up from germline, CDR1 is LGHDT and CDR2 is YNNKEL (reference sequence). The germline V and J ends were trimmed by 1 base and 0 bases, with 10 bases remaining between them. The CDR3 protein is CASSQALRGSGNTIYF. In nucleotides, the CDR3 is TGTGCCAGCAGCCAAGCCCTAAGGGGCTCTGGAAACACCATATATTTT.

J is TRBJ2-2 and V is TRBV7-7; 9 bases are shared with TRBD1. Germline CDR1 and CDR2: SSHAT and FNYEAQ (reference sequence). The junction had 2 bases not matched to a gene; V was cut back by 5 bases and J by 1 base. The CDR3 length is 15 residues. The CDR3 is CASSEGQGNTGELFF. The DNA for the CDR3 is TGTGCCAGCAGCGAGGGACAGGGGAACACCGGGGAGCTGTTTTTT.

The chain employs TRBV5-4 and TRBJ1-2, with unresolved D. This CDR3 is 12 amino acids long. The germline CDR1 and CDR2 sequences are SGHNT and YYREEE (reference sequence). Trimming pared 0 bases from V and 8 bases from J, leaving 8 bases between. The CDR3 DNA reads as TGTGCCAGCAGCTTGGCGGAGGTGGGCTACACCTTC. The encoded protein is CASSLAEVGYTF.

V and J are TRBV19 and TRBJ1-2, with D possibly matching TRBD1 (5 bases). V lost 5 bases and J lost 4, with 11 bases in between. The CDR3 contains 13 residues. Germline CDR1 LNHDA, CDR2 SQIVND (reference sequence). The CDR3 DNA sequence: TGTGCCAGTAGTCCCGGGCAGGGCTATGGCTACACCTTC. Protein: CASSPGQGYGYTF.

The CDR3 sequence is CASSPGTDYNSPLHF. CDR3 in DNA: TGTGCCAGCAGCCCCGGGACAGATTATAATTCACCCCTCCACTTT. The chain combines TRBV5-5 with TRBJ1-6; 7 nucleotides match TRBD1. The V and J ends lost 4 bases and 4 bases, in that order; junction bases with no gene match: 5. This CDR3 is 15 amino acids long. CDR1 and CDR2 from the germline V gene are SGHKS and YYEKEE (reference sequence).

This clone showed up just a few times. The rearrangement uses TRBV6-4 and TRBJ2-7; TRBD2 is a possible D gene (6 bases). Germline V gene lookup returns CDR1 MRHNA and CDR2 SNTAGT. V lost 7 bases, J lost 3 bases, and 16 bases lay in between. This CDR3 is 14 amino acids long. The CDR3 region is CASILRGKGYEQYF. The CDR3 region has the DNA TGTGCCAGCATCTTACGCGGGAAGGGCTACGAGCAGTACTTC.

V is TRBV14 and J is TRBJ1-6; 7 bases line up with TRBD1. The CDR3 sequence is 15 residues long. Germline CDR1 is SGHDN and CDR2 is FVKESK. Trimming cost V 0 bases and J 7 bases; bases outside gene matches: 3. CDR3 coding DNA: TGTGCCAGCAGCCAAGATGTCAGGGGGAATTCACCCCTCCACTTT. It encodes CASSQDVRGNSPLHF.

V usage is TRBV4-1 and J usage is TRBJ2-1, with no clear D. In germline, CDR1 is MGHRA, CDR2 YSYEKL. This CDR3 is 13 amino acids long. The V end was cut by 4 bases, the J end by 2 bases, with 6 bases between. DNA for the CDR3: TGCGCCAGCAGCCCCCAGACCTACAATGAGCAGTTCTTC. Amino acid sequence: CASSPQTYNEQFF.

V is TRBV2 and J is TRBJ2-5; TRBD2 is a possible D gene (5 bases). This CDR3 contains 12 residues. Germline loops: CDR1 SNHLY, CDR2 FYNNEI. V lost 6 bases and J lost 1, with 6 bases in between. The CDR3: CASSGLQETQYF. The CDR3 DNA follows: TGTGCCAGCAGCGGACTCCAAGAGACCCAGTACTTC.

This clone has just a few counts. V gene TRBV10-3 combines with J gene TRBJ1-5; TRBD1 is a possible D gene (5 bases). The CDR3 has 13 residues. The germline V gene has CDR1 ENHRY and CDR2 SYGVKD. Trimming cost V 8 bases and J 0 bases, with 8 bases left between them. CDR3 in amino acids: CAIGDYSNQPQHF. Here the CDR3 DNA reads TGTGCCATCGGGGACTATAGCAATCAGCCCCAGCATTTT.

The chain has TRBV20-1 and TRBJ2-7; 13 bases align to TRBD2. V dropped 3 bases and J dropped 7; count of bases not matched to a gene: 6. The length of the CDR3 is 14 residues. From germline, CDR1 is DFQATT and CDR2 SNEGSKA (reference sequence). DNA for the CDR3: TGCAGTGCTAGTAGGACTAGCGGGAGTTATGAGCAGTACTTC. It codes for CSASRTSGSYEQYF.

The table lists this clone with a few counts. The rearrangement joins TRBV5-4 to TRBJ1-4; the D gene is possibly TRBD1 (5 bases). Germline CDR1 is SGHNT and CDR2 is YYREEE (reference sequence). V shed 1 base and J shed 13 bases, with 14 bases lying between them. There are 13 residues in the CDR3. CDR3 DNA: TGTGCCAGCAGCTTGCATGACCGGGACTCACTGTTTTTT. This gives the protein CASSLHDRDSLFF.

For the CDR3, the DNA is TGTGCCTGGAGTGGCCGCGATCGGGAGAGAGATGGAGCGCAGTATTTT. The encoded protein is CAWSGRDRERDGAQYF. This rearrangement joins TRBV30 to TRBJ2-3; perhaps TRBD2 as D (6 bases). The germline V gene has CDR1 GTSNPN and CDR2 SVGIG (reference sequence). This CDR3 has 16 residues. The V and J ends lost 1 base and 10 bases respectively, with 24 bases between them.

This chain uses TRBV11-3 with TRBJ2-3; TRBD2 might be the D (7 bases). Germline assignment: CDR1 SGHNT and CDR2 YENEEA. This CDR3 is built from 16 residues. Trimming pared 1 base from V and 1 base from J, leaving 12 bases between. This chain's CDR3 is CASSLAGGTGTDTQYF. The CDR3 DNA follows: TGTGCCAGCAGCTTAGCGGGGGGCACTGGCACAGATACGCAGTATTTT.

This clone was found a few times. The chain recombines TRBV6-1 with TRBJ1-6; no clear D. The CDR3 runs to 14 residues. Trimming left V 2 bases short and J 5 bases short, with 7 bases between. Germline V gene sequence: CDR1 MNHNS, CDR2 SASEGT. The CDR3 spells CASSEQTNNSPLHF. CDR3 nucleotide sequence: TGTGCCAGCAGTGAACAGACAAATAATTCACCCCTCCACTTT.

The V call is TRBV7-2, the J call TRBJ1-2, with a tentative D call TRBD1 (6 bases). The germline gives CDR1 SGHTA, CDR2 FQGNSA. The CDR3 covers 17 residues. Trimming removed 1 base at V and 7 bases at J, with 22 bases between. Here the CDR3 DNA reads TGTGCCAGCAGCTTAGAATCACAGGGCCTCTTGGGTGGTGGCTACACCTTC. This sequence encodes CASSLESQGLLGGGYTF.

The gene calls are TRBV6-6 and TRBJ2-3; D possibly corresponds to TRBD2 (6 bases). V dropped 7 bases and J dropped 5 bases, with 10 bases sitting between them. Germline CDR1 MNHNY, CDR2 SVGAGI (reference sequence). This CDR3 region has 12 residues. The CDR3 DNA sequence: TGTGCCAGCAAGGCCGGGGGAGATACGCAGTATTTT. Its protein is CASKAGGDTQYF.

The CDR3 reads CSVEAGGRSGYEQYF. The CDR3 DNA reads as TGCAGCGTTGAAGCCGGGGGGAGAAGCGGATACGAGCAGTACTTC. J is TRBJ2-7 and V is TRBV29-1; 7 nucleotides agree with TRBD2. Germline V gene sequence: CDR1 SQVTM, CDR2 ANQGSEA. This CDR3 spans 15 amino acids. Trimming cost V 1 base and J 4 bases; bases outside gene matches: 10.

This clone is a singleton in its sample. Here the CDR3 reads CASRGPGAGYGYTF. The CDR3, as DNA: TGTGCCAGCAGGGGGCCGGGTGCCGGCTATGGCTACACCTTC. This chain links TRBV28 with TRBJ1-2; perhaps TRBD1 as D (5 bases). This CDR3 contains 14 residues. Trimming shortened V by 6 bases and J by 4 bases, and 15 bases separated the two germline ends. Germline CDR1 and CDR2: MDHEN and SYDVKM.